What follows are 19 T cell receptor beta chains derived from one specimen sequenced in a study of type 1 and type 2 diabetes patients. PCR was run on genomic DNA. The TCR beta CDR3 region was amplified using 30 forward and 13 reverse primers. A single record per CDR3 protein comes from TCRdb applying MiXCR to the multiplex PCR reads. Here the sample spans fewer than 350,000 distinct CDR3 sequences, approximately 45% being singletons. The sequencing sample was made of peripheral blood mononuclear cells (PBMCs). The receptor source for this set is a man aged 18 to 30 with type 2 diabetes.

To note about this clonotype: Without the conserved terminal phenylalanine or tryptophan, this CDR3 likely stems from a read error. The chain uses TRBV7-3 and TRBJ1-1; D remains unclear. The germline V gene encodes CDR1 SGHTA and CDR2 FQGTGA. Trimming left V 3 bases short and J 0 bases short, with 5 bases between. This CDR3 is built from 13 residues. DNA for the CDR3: TGTGCCAGCAGCTTTTCCGTGAACACTGAAGCTTTCCTT. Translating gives CASSFSVNTEAFL.

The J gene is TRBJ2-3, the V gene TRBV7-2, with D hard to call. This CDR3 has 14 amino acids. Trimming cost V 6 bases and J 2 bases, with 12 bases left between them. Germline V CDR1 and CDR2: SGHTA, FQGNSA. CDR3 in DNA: TGTGCCAGCAGGGCCGTGACGGCCACAGATACGCAGTATTTT. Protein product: CASRAVTATDTQYF.

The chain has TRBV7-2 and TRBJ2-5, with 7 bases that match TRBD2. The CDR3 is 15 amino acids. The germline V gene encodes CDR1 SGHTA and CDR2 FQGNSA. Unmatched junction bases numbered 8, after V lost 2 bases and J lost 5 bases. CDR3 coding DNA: TGTGCCAGCAGCTTAACGGGAGGTGCGAGGGAGACCCAGTACTTC. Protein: CASSLTGGARETQYF.

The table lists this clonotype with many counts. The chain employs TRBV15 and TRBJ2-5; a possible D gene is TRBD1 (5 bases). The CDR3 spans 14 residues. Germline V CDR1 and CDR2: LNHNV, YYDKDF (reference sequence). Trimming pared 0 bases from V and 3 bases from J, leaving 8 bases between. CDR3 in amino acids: CATSRDQGEETQYF. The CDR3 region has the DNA TGTGCCACCAGCAGAGACCAGGGCGAAGAGACCCAGTACTTC.

Here the CDR3 DNA reads TGCGCCAGCAGCCACCCCATAGTCCGGTTATCATCCTATGGCTACACCTTC. It specifies CASSHPIVRLSSYGYTF. The J gene is TRBJ1-2, the V gene TRBV4-1; D gene uncertain. Per the germline V gene, CDR1 is MGHRA and CDR2 is YSYEKL. The V and J ends lost 3 bases and 4 bases respectively, with 21 bases between them. The CDR3 length is 17 residues.

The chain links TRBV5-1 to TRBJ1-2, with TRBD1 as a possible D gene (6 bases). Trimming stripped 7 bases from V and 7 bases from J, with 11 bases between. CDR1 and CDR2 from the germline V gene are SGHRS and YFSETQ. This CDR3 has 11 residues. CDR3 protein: CASSGASGYTF. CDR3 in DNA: TGCGCCAGCTCAGGGGCGAGTGGCTACACCTTC.

CDR3 DNA sequence: TGTGCCAGCAGCCAAGAGGGAACCAGAGCCTACGAGCAGTACTTC. Encoded protein: CASSQEGTRAYEQYF. The chain couples TRBV4-2 to TRBJ2-7; unclear D gene. The germline gives CDR1 LGHNA, CDR2 YNFKEQ. With 0 bases removed from V and 2 bases from J, the gap between germline ends came to 11 bases. The CDR3 sequence is 15 residues long.

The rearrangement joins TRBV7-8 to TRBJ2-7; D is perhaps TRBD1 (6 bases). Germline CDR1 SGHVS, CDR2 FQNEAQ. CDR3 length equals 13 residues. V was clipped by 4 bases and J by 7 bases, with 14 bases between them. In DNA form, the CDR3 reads TGTGCCAGCAGCTGGGATCAGGGGAGAGAGCAGTACTTC. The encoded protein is CASSWDQGREQYF. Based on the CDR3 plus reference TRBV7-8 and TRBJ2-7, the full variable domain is GAGVSQSPRYKVAKRGQDVALRCDPISGHVSLFWYQQALGQGPEFLTYFQNEAQLDKSGLPSDRFFAERPEGSVSTLKIQRTQQEDSAVYLCASSWDQGREQYFGPGTRLTVT.

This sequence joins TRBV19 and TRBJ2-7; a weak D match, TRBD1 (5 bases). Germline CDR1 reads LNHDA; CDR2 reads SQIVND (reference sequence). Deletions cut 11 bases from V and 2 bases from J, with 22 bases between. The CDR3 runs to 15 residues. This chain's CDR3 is CAWSVPIRATYEQYF. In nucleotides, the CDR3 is TGTGCCTGGAGTGTACCGATCAGGGCGACCTACGAGCAGTACTTC. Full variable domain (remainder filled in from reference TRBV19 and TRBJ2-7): DGGITQSPKYLFRKEGQNVTLSCEQNLNHDAMYWYRQDPGQGLRLIYYSQIVNDFQKGDIAEGYSVSREKKESFPLTVTSAQKNPTAFYLCAWSVPIRATYEQYFGPGTRLTVT.

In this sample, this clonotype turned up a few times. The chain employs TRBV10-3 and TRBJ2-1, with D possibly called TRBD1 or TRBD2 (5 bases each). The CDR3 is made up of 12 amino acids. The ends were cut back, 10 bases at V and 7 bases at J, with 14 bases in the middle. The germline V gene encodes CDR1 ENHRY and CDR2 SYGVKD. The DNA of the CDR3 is TGTGCCACCCAGGGAGCTGGGAATGAGCAGTTCTTC. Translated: CATQGAGNEQFF.

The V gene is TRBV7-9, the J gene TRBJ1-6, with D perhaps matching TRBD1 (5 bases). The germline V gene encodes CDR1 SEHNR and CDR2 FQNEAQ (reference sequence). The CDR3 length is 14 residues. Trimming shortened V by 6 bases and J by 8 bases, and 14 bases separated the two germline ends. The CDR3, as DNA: TGTGCCAGCAGGGCGGGACTTCGGGATTCACCCCTCCACTTT. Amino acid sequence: CASRAGLRDSPLHF.

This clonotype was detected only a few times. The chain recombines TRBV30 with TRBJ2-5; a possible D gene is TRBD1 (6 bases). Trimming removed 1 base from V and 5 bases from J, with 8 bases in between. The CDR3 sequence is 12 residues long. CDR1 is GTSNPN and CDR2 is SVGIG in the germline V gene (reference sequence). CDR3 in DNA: TGTGCCTGGAGTGGACAGGTCGAGACCCAGTACTTC. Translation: CAWSGQVETQYF.

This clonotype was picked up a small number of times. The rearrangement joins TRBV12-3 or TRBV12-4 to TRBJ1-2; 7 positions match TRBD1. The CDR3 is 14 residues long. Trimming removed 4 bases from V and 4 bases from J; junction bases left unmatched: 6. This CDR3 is CASSSPTGIYGYTF. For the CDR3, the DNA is TGTGCCAGCAGTTCCCCGACAGGGATCTATGGCTACACCTTC.

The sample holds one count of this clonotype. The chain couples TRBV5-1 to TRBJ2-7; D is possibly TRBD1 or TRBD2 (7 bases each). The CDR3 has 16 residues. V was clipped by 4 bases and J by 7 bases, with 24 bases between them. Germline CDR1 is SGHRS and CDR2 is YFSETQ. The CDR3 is CASSAPAGRGRGEQYF. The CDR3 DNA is TGCGCCAGCAGCGCGCCCGCGGGGAGGGGGCGAGGGGAGCAGTACTTC.

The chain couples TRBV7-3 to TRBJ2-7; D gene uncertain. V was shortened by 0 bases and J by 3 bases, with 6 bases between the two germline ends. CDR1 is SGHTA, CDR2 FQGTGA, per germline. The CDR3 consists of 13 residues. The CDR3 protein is CASSLTENYEQYF. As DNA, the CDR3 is TGTGCCAGCAGCTTAACGGAAAACTACGAGCAGTACTTC.

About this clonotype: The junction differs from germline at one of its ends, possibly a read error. CDR3 in DNA: TGCGCCAGCAGTGCCGGCCTGAACACTGAAGCTTACTTT. It translates to CASSAGLNTEAYF. This sequence joins TRBV10-1 and TRBJ1-1, with D unclear. The CDR3 sequence is 13 residues long. Per germline, CDR1 WNHNN and CDR2 SYGVQD (reference sequence).

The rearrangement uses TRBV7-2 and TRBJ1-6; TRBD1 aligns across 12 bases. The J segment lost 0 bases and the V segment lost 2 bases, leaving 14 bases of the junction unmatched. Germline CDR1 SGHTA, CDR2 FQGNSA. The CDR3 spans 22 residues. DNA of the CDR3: TGTGCCAGCAGCTTACGGGGAAGAGGGACAGGGGGCCCGAGCTCCTATAATTCACCCCTCCACTTT. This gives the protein CASSLRGRGTGGPSSYNSPLHF.

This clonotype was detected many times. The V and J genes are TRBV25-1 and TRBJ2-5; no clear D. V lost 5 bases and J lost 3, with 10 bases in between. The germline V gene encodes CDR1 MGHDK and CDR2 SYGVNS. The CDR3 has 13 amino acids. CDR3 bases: TGTGCCAGCAGTCGTCTAGGGAAAGAGACCCAGTACTTC. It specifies CASSRLGKETQYF. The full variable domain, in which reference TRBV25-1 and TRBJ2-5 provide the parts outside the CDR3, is EADIYQTPRYLVIGTGKKITLECSQTMGHDKMYWYQQDPGMELHLIHYSYGVNSTEKGDLSSESTVSRIRTEHFPLTLESARPSHTSQYLCASSRLGKETQYFGPGTRLLVL.

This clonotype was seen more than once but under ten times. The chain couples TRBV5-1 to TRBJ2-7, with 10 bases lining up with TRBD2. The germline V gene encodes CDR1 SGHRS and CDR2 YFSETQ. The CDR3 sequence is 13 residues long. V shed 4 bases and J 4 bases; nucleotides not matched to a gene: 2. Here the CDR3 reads CASSLTSGYEQYF. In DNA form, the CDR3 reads TGCGCCAGCAGCCTGACTAGCGGGTACGAGCAGTACTTC.